This T cell receptor beta chain originates from a study of control samples from healthy donors and cancer patients. The CDR3 is 13 amino acids. Per germline, CDR1 SNHLY and CDR2 FYNNEI. V lost 2 bases and J lost 8; bases outside the gene matches: 5. The protocol was immunoSEQ multiplex PCR, while the TCRdb copy is restricted to in-frame clones and leaves out a portion. There are 55,000 to 80,000 clones in the sample; about 92% occur only once, and roughly 5.5% lies in the top ten. The chain is built from TRBV2 and TRBJ1-2; 7 bases are shared with TRBD1. This receptor was identified in a man aged 55 to 70 with colorectal cancer. Sequencing was done on a sample of PBMCs. CDR3 sequence reads: CASSEQGDGGYTF. The CDR3 DNA reads as TGTGCCAGCAGTGAACAGGGGGACGGCGGCTACACCTTC.